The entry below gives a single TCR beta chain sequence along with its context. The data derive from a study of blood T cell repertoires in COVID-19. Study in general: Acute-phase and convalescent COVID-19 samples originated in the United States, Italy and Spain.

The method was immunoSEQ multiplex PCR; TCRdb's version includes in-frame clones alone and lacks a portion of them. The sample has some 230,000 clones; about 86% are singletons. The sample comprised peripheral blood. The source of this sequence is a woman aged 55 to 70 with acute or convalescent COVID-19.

The chain's CDR3 is CASSDRTGEVAEAFF. CDR3 bases: TGTGCCAGCAGCGACAGAACAGGGGAAGTTGCTGAAGCTTTCTTT. The chain couples TRBV6-5 to TRBJ1-1, with 7 bases lining up with TRBD1. This CDR3 region has 15 residues. Germline V gene sequence: CDR1 MNHEY, CDR2 SVGAGI. Trimming took 6 bases from V and 6 from J; bases not matched to a gene: 13.